What follows describes a single TCR beta chain. Its antigen is currently unknown. As for time point: newly diagnosed, previously untreated cHL patient sample. Comparison came from newly diagnosed, untreated classical Hodgkin lymphoma PBMCs. The CDR3 has 16 residues. V was pared by 4 bases and J by 2 bases, with 11 bases of the junction left unmatched. Germline V gives CDR1 SGHNT, CDR2 YYREEE (reference sequence). These data originate in a study of PD-1 blockade in classical Hodgkin lymphoma. Overall study results and limits: Baseline TCR diversity was reportedly lower in newly diagnosed patients than healthy donors.

Method: immunoSEQ multiplex PCR; TCRdb's copy keeps in-frame clones and lacks some. In the table there are approximately 45,000 clones, approximately 91% of which are singletons. The clonotype was recovered from a human donor with classical Hodgkin lymphoma. The sample consisted of peripheral blood mononuclear cells (PBMCs). The chain employs TRBV5-4 and TRBJ1-1, with 7 positions matching TRBD1. The CDR3 sequence: CASSPRDRSVNTEAFF. The CDR3 DNA is TGTGCCAGCAGCCCACGGGACAGATCGGTCAACACTGAAGCTTTCTTT.